What follows describes a single T cell receptor (beta chain). Per the original data handling: Amplified reference gene primers provided the basis for estimating nucleated cell counts. TCRdb keeps only in-frame clones here, not all; method: immunoSEQ multiplex PCR. That table gives V, J and clone size, and the DNA gave D and trimming. The sample includes around 150,000 clones, around 84% of them seen just once. This entry comes from a study of blood T cell repertoires in COVID-19. Clinical history reported by participants formed the basis on which cohorts were assigned. In Cohort 3, a recovered donor had either two negative PCRs, clearance, or symptom resolution. Sequences were obtained from PBMCs or T cells enriched from blood (not recorded which). The receptor was derived from a man aged 50-59 years who had recovered from COVID-19.

CDR3 region: CASSPTGVSTEAFF. The CDR3 DNA reads as TGTGCCAGCAGCCCCACAGGGGTTAGCACTGAAGCTTTCTTT. V gene TRBV5-5 combines with J gene TRBJ1-1; 7 bases map to TRBD1. The germline CDR1 and CDR2 sequences are SGHKS and YYEKEE (reference sequence). The V gene end was trimmed by 4 bases and the J gene end by 4 bases; junction bases not matched to a gene: 7. This CDR3 is 14 amino acids long.